Listed below are T cell receptor beta chains from one sample, sequenced in a study of siplizumab effects on memory and regulatory T cells. The table came from immunoSEQ multiplex PCR; TCRdb's copy has only in-frame clones and leaves some out. The table lists approximately 100,000 clones, roughly 94% of them singletons. Sequences were obtained from Tregs sorted from blood. These receptors all come from a human donor in good health. CDR3s include the opening cysteine and the closing phenylalanine or tryptophan. Each record gives: D gene, clone size, V gene, J gene, CDR3 DNA, CDR3 protein. The D gene is left open where the match is weak. Not all rows give a size; the values are once, few, many and, for expanded clones, a class.

TRBD2,NA,TRBV27,TRBJ2-3,TGTGCCAGCAGTCCCTGGGGGGGACTAGCGGACACAGATACGCAGTATTTT,CASSPWGGLADTDTQYF
TRBD1,once,TRBV7-9,TRBJ1-4,TGTGCCAGCAGCTTTTTAAGGACAGGGCATAATGAAAAACTGTTTTTT,CASSFLRTGHNEKLFF
NA,NA,TRBV9,TRBJ1-2,TGTGCCAGCAGCGACCAAACTGTGGGGAGATATGGCTACACCTTC,CASSDQTVGRYGYTF
NA,NA,TRBV18,TRBJ2-7,TGTGCCAGCTCACGTCTAATTGGCGAGTCCTACGAGCAGTACTTC,CASSRLIGESYEQYF
NA,NA,TRBV2,TRBJ2-7,TGTGCCAGCTGCAGGGTAGAACGCTACGAGCAGTACTTC,CASCRVERYEQYF
NA,NA,TRBV30,TRBJ2-3,TGTGCCTGGAGACTGGGGAGCACAGATACGCAGTATTTT,CAWRLGSTDTQYF
NA,NA,TRBV5-5,TRBJ1-4,TGTGCCAGCAGCCAGGGACAACACGAAAAACTGTTTTTT,CASSQGQHEKLFF
NA,NA,TRBV12-5,TRBJ2-3,TGTGCTAGTGGTTTAGGCGGCCGCACAGATACGCAGTATTTT,CASGLGGRTDTQYF
NA,NA,TRBV5-1,TRBJ2-7,TGCGCCAGCAGCTTCGAGGGCGCAGGGTACGAGCAGTACTTC,CASSFEGAGYEQYF
NA,NA,TRBV7-2,TRBJ2-1,TGTGCCAGCACCCGAGGGGTTCGGCTAGGCAATGAGCAGTTCTTC,CASTRGVRLGNEQFF
TRBD1,NA,TRBV30,TRBJ2-2,TGTGCCTGCCCCGCCAGGGGGCGAGCCGGGGAGCTGTTTTTT,CACPARGRAGELFF
TRBD2,NA,TRBV4-2,TRBJ2-3,TGTGCCAGCAGCCAAGAAGGCGGGAGGGCCCGAGATACGCAGTATTTT,CASSQEGGRARDTQYF
NA,NA,TRBV20-1,TRBJ2-7,TGCAGTCTGAGACGCTACGAGCAGTACTTC,CSLRRYEQYF
NA,few,TRBV7-9,TRBJ2-1,TGTGCCAGCAGCCAGGGGCGCGGGACATCTTACAATGAGCAGTTCTTC,CASSQGRGTSYNEQFF
TRBD1,NA,TRBV7-9,TRBJ1-1,TGTGCCAGCAGCTCGTCCGGGACAGGGTGGACTGAAGCTTTCTTT,CASSSSGTGWTEAFF
NA,NA,TRBV10-3,TRBJ1-3,TGTGCCATCAGTGGATCTGGAAACACCATATATTTT,CAISGSGNTIYF
TRBD1,NA,TRBV27,TRBJ1-2,TGTGCCAGCAGTTTAAGGACAGGGGAAAGCTATGGCTACACCTTC,CASSLRTGESYGYTF
NA,few,TRBV28,TRBJ2-7,TGTGCCAGCAGTTCTCACCTCCCGGCGGTCTACGGGCAGTACTTC,CASSSHLPAVYGQYF
NA,NA,TRBV7-2,TRBJ1-1,TGTGCCAGCAGCTTAGATCGGTTGTCGGGTGAAGCTTTCTTT,CASSLDRLSGEAFF
NA,NA,TRBV6-6,TRBJ2-1,TGTGCCAGCAGACCGCGACGGAGCTCCTACAATGAGCAGTTCTTC,CASRPRRSSYNEQFF
NA,NA,TRBV25-1,TRBJ2-7,TGTGCCAGCAGTGAATCGTTCGTGGTCCCCTACGAGCAGTACTTC,CASSESFVVPYEQYF
NA,NA,TRBV2,TRBJ2-4,TGTGCCAGCCTCGAGGGGGTATTGGCCAAAAACATTCAGTACTTC,CASLEGVLAKNIQYF
NA,NA,TRBV28,TRBJ2-5,TGTGCCAGCAGTCTCCTCTCCCGGGAGACCCAGTACTTC,CASSLLSRETQYF
NA,NA,TRBV6-1,TRBJ2-5,TGTGCCAGCAGTGAAGGGGGGCGGGGAGAGACCCAGTACTTC,CASSEGGRGETQYF